There are a few counts of the clone carrying this T cell receptor (beta chain). Its matching antigen is unknown. This specimen comes from a study of beta chain features in type 1 diabetes. The V and J ends lost 2 bases and 4 bases respectively, with 8 bases between them. CDR3 length: 12 amino acids. Looked up from germline, CDR1 is GTSNPN and CDR2 is SVGIG (reference sequence). What was sequenced were expressed TCRB transcripts, since all of the isolated RNA had been reverse transcribed. Sequencing was performed with immunoSEQ multiplex PCR; in TCRdb, only in-frame clones are kept and a portion is missing. The sample shows approximately 27,000 clones, about 49% of them seen only once. Broader study findings: Moderately but significantly shorter TCRB CDR3s were found in Type 1 diabetes patients in all four CD4+ subsets.

This chain joins TRBV30 and TRBJ1-2; D ambiguous. The sequence was obtained from a man aged 30 to 39 with type 1 diabetes. Sequencing was carried out using stem cell memory CD4+ T cells from blood. DNA for the CDR3: TGTGCCTGGAGTTATCTGAGCTATGGCTACACCTTC. Translating it yields CAWSYLSYGYTF.